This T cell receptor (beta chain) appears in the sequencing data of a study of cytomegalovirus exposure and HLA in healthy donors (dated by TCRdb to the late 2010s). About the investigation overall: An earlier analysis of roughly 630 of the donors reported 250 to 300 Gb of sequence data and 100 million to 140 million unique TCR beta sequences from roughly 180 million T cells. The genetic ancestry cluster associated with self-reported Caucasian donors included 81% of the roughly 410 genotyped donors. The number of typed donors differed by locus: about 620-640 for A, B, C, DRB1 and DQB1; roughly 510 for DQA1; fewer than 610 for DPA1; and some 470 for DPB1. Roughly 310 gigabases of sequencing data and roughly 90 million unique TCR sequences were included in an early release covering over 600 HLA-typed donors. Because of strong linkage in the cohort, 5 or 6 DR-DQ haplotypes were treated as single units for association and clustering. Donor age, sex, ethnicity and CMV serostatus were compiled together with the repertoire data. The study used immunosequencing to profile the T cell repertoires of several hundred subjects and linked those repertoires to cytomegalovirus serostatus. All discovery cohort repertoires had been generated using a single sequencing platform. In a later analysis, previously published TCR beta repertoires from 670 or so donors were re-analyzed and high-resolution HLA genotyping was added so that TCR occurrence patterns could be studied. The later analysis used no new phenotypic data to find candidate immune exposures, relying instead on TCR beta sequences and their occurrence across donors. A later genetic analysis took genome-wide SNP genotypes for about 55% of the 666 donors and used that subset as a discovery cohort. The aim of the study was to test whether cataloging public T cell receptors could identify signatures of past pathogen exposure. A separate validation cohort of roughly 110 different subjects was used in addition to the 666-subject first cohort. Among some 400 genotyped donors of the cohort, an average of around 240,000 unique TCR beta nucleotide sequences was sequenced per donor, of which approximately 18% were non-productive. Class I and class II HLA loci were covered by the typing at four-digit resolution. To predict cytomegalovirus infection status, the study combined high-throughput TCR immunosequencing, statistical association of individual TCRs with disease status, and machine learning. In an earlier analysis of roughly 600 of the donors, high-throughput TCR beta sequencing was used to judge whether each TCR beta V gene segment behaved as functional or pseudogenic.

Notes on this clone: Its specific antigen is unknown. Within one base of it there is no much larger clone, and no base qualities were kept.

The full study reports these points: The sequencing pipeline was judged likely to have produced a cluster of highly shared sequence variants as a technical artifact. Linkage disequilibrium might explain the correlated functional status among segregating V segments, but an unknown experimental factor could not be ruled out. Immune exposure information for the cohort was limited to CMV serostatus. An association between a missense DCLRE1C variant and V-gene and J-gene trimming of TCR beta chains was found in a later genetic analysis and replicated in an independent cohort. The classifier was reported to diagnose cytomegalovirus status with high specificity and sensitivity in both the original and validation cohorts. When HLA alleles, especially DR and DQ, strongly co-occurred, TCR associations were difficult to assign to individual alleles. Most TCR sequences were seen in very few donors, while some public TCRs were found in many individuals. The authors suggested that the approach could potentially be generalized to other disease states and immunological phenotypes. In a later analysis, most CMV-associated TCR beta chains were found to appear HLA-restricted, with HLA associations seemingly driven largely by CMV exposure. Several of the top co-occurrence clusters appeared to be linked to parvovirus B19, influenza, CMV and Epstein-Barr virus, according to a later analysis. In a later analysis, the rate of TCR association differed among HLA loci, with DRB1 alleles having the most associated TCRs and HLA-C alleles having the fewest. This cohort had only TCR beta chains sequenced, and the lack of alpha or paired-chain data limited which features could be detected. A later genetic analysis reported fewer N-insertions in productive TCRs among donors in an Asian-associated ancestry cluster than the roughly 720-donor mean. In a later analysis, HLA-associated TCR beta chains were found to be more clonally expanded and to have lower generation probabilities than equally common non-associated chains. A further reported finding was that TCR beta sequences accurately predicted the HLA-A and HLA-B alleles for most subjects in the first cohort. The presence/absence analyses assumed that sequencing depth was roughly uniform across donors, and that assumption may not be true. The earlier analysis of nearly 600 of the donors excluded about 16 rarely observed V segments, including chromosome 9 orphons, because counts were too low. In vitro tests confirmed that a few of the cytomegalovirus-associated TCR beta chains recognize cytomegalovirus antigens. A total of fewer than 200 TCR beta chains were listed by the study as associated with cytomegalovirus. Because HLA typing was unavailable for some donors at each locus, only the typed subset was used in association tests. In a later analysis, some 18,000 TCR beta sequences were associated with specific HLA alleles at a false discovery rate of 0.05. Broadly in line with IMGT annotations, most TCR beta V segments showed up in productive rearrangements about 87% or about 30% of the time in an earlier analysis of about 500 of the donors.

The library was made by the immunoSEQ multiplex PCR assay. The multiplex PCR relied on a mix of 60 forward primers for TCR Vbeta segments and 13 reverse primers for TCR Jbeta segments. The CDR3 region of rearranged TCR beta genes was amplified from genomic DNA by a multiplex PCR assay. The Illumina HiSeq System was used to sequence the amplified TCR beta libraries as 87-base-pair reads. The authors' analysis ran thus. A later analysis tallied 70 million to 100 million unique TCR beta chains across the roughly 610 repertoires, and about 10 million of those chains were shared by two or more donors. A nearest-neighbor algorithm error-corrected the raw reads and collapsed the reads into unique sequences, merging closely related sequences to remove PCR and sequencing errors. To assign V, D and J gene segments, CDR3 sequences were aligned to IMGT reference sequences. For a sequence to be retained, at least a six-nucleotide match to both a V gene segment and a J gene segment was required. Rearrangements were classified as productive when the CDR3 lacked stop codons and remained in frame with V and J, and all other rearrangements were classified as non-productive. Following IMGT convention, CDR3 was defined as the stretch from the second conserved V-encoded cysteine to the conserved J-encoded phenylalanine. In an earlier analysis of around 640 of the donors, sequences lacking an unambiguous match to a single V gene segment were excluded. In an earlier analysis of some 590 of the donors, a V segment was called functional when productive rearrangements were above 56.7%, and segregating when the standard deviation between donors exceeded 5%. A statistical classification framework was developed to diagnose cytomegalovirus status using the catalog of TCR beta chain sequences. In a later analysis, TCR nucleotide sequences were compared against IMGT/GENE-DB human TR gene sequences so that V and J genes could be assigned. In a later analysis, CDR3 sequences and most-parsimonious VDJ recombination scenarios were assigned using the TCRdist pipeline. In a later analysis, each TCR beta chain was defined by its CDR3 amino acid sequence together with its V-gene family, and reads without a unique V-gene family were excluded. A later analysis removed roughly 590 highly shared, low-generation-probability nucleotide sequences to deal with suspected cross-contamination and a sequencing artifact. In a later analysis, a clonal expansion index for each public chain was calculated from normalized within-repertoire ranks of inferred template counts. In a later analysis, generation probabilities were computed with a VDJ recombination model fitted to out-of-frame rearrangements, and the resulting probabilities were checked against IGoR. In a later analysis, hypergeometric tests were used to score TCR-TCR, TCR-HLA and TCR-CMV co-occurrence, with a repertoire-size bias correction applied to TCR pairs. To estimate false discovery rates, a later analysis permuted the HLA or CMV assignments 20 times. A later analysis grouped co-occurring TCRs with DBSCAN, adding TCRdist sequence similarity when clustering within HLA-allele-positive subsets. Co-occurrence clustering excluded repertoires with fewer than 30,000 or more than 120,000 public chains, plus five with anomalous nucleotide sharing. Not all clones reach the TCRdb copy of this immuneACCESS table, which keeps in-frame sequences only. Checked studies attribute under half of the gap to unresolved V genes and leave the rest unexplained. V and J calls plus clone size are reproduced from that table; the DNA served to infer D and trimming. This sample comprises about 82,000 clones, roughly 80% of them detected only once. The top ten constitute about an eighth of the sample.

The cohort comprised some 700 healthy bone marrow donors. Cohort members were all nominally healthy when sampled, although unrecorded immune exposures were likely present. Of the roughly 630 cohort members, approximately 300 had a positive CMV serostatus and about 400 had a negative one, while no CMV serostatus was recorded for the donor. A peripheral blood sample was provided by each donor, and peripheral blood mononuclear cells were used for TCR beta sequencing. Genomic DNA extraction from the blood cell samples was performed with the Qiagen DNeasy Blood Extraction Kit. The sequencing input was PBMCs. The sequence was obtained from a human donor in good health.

The CDR3 sequence is CASSERWAEKLFF. The DNA sequence is TGTGCCAGCAGTGAAAGGTGGGCTGAAAAACTGTTTTTT. The rearranged segments are TRBV2 and TRBJ1-4; the D segment cannot be called with confidence. Cut back by 2 bases and 7 bases, the V and J ends lie 8 bases apart. The CDR3 holds 13 amino acids from the cysteine to the phenylalanine. Only the CDR3 part of the read is kept: 39 bases, read in frame from the first base. Sequences SNHLY (CDR1) and FYNNEI (CDR2) are obtained from the germline V gene.